The entry that follows covers one T cell receptor beta chain sequence. The antigen remains undetermined. The CDR3 loop spans 16 amino acids. J lost 1 base, V lost 6 bases, and 7 bases had no gene match. Germline loops: CDR1 MNHEY, CDR2 SVGAGI. The data are from a study of identical twins. Study-level results: Researchers caution that invariant MAIT and iNKT cells could partly confound zero-insertion analyses.

TCRdb re-analysed the 5' RACE reads in MiXCR, keeping a single row per CDR3 protein. The data show just under 550,000 distinct CDR3 sequences, roughly 15% seen once. This same sample was also taken into another study, of yellow fever vaccine responses in identical twins.

The sample was CD4+ T cells sorted from blood. This receptor was taken from a woman under 30 in good health. The chain has TRBV6-5 and TRBJ2-7; 12 bases align to TRBD2. The CDR3 is CASRYKTSGRSYEQYF. Written as DNA, the CDR3 is TGTGCCAGCAGATATAAAACTAGCGGGAGGTCCTACGAGCAGTACTTC.